The T cell receptor beta chain under discussion was sequenced for a study of T-cell reconstitution after alpha-beta-depleted transplantation in children. During its preparation, the TCRbeta library received unique molecular identifiers. TCRdb reprocessed the PCR reads via MiXCR and lists one record per CDR3 protein. The data show about 580,000 distinct CDR3 sequences, with roughly 23% seen just once and around an eighth held by the top ten. Only a few counts were recorded for this clonotype. The sample consisted of PBMCs, mostly from graft donor cells, taken 360 days after TCRalphabeta/CD19-depleted stem cell transplant. This TCR came from a boy younger than two who had a stem cell transplant for acute myeloid leukemia, so the T cells may come from the graft donor.

CDR3 nucleotide sequence: TGTGCCAGCTCTCGGCAGGGGGCAGGCGGGGTCGATACGCAGTATTTT. This codes for CASSRQGAGGVDTQYF. The V call is TRBV18, the J call TRBJ2-3, with 8 bases aligning to TRBD1. V lost 6 bases, J lost 6 bases, and 14 bases stayed unmatched. The length of the CDR3 is 16 residues. Germline loops: CDR1 KGHSH, CDR2 LQKENI. Looking up the rest from reference TRBV18 and TRBJ2-3 gives the full variable domain: NAGVMQNPRHLVRRRGQEARLRCSPMKGHSHVYWYRQLPEEGLKFMVYLQKENIIDESGMPKERFSAEFPKEGPSILRIQQVVRGDSAAYFCASSRQGAGGVDTQYFGPGTRLTVL.